A single sample is the source of the 17 T cell receptor beta chains below, sequenced in a study of blood T cell repertoires in COVID-19. The table came from immunoSEQ multiplex PCR; TCRdb's copy has only in-frame clones and leaves some out. Of around 180,000 clones in the sample, around 67% are singletons; the top ten hold approximately 3%. Sequencing input: peripheral blood. These receptors all come from an elderly woman with acute or convalescent COVID-19.

The chain recombines TRBV6-2 or TRBV6-3 with TRBJ2-3; TRBD2 matches 9 bases. CDR1 and CDR2 (germline): MNHEY, SVGEGT. After removal of 4 bases from V and 0 bases from J, the junction contained 5 bases not matched to a gene. This CDR3 region has 16 residues. CDR3 sequence (DNA): TGTGCCAGCAGTTCTCGGACTAGCGTTAGCACAGATACGCAGTATTTT. It translates to CASSSRTSVSTDTQYF.

The chain joins TRBV11-2 to TRBJ1-1, with D possibly TRBD1 on 6 matching bases. The CDR3 extends over 19 amino acids. V was trimmed by 0 bases and J by 1 base, leaving 21 bases between them. Germline CDR1 SGHAT, CDR2 FQNNGV. The CDR3 spells CASSLESGGQGIRNTEAFF. The CDR3, as DNA: TGTGCCAGCAGCTTAGAATCGGGAGGGCAGGGGATTAGGAACACTGAAGCTTTCTTT.

Many counts were recorded for this clone. The V gene is TRBV27, the J gene TRBJ1-2; TRBD1 might be the D (6 bases). The CDR3 runs to 13 residues. The germline V gene has CDR1 MNHEY and CDR2 SMNVEV (reference sequence). V dropped 6 bases and J dropped 6 bases, with 14 bases sitting between them. CDR3 protein: CASRGRGRDGYTF. The CDR3 DNA reads as TGTGCCAGCAGGGGCAGGGGTCGTGATGGCTACACCTTC.

The rearrangement links TRBV10-3 to TRBJ1-4, with TRBD1 matching over 7 bases. Looked up from germline, CDR1 is ENHRY and CDR2 is SYGVKD. This CDR3 contains 13 residues. Trimming at V came to 10 bases and at J to 8 bases, leaving 10 bases not matched to a gene. CDR3 loop: CATRGGMTEKLFF. CDR3 sequence (DNA): TGTGCCACCAGGGGGGGTATGACGGAAAAACTGTTTTTT.

This chain uses TRBV4-2 with TRBJ2-7; no definite D call. There are 16 residues in the CDR3. Germline loops: CDR1 LGHNA, CDR2 YNFKEQ. The ends were cut back, 0 bases at V and 3 bases at J, with 15 bases in the middle. This chain's CDR3 is CASSQEYAETYYEQYF. Written as DNA, the CDR3 is TGTGCCAGCAGCCAAGAGTACGCCGAAACCTACTACGAGCAGTACTTC.

The chain has TRBV9 and TRBJ2-4, with 9 nucleotides matching TRBD1. CDR1 and CDR2 from the germline V gene are SGDLS and YYNGEE. With 2 bases clipped from V and 8 bases from J, the junction kept 2 bases outside the gene matches. The length of the CDR3 is 13 residues. CDR3 DNA: TGTGCCAGCAGCGTGGGACAGGGAGACATTCAGTACTTC. Its translation: CASSVGQGDIQYF.

The chain has TRBV5-1 and TRBJ2-5; TRBD1 matches at 8 bases. Germline loops: CDR1 SGHRS, CDR2 YFSETQ. This CDR3 is built from 14 residues. V lost 3 bases, J lost 1 base, and 2 bases stayed unmatched. This CDR3 reads CASSWGQAQETQYF. The CDR3 DNA sequence: TGCGCCAGCAGCTGGGGACAGGCCCAAGAGACCCAGTACTTC.

The gene calls are TRBV2 and TRBJ1-2; 10 bases are a match to TRBD1. The CDR3 runs to 17 residues. V lost 8 bases and J lost 4; bases outside the gene matches: 16. Germline CDR1 reads SNHLY; CDR2 reads FYNNEI. The CDR3 sequence is CASPRGDRGVLGYGYTF. The CDR3 coding sequence is TGTGCCAGCCCCAGGGGGGACAGGGGCGTCCTTGGCTATGGCTACACCTTC.

The gene calls are TRBV28 and TRBJ2-5; D gene uncertain. The V end was cut by 4 bases, the J end by 5 bases, with 8 bases between. The CDR3 runs 12 residues. The germline V gene encodes CDR1 MDHEN and CDR2 SYDVKM. CDR3 nucleotide sequence: TGTGCCAGCAGTTCAGACTGGGAGACCCAGTACTTC. It translates to CASSSDWETQYF.

J is TRBJ2-3 and V is TRBV28, with D possibly TRBD2 on 7 matching bases. The CDR3 consists of 15 residues. The ends were cut back, 6 bases at V and 2 bases at J, with 15 bases in the middle. Germline V lookup: CDR1 MDHEN, CDR2 SYDVKM. CDR3 in DNA: TGTGCCAGCAGGGGGGCGGGGGCCTCCACAGATACGCAGTATTTT. Protein: CASRGAGASTDTQYF.

This chain uses TRBV4-2 with TRBJ2-7; possible D gene TRBD2, 5 bases. There are 15 residues in the CDR3. CDR1 is LGHNA, CDR2 YNFKEQ, per germline. The germline V and J ends were trimmed by 0 bases and 2 bases, with 11 bases remaining between them. CDR3 in DNA: TGTGCCAGCAGCCAAGAACGGAGCGGACCCTACGAGCAGTACTTC. Translating it yields CASSQERSGPYEQYF.

This chain uses TRBV10-3 with TRBJ2-7, with 10 positions matching TRBD2. Germline values: CDR1 ENHRY, CDR2 SYGVKD. V lost 2 bases and J lost 0; bases outside the gene matches: 1. This CDR3 has 15 residues. The CDR3 nucleotides are TGTGCCATCAGTGAGCCTAGCGGGAGCTCCTACGAGCAGTACTTC. It is translated as CAISEPSGSSYEQYF.

The genes are TRBV11-2 and TRBJ1-6; D is ambiguous. With 0 bases removed from V and 9 bases from J, the gap between germline ends came to 9 bases. Germline V gene data show CDR1 as SGHAT and CDR2 as FQNNGV. The CDR3 consists of 14 residues. DNA of the CDR3: TGTGCCAGCAGCTTAGAGTTTGGCATTTCACCCCTCCACTTT. It codes for CASSLEFGISPLHF.

The V gene is TRBV12-5, the J gene TRBJ2-1; the match to TRBD1 covers 7 bases. The CDR3 sequence is 16 residues long. Germline V lookup: CDR1 LGHNT, CDR2 FRNRAP. Trimming cost V 1 base and J 0 bases; bases outside gene matches: 3. DNA of the CDR3: TGTGCTAGTGGTTTGGATAACAGGGGCTCCTACAATGAGCAGTTCTTC. It translates to CASGLDNRGSYNEQFF.

The CDR3 loop is CASSRGGVMNTEAFF. DNA of the CDR3: TGTGCCAGCAGCCGCGGGGGAGTCATGAACACTGAAGCTTTCTTT. The chain joins TRBV5-4 to TRBJ1-1; TRBD1 might be the D (5 bases). Looked up from germline, CDR1 is SGHNT and CDR2 is YYREEE (reference sequence). The CDR3 consists of 15 residues. Trimming took off 4 bases at V and 0 bases at J, with 13 bases between the two ends.

This rearrangement joins TRBV19 to TRBJ1-1, with D hard to call. Trimming shortened V by 10 bases and J by 2 bases, and 17 bases separated the two germline ends. Germline V gene sequence: CDR1 LNHDA, CDR2 SQIVND (reference sequence). This CDR3 region has 14 residues. CDR3 nucleotide sequence: TGTGCCACCCAGTCAACCCGGGGAAACACTGAAGCTTTCTTT. It codes for CATQSTRGNTEAFF.

This chain links TRBV21-1 with TRBJ2-3; the table calls TRBD2, which could not be checked here. TRBV21-1 has pseudogene status. The CDR3 consists of 15 residues. This chain's CDR3 is CASSKGRASTDTQYF. The CDR3 DNA is TGTGCCAGCAGCAAAGGGAGAGCTAGCACAGATACGCAGTATTTT.